The clone carrying this T cell receptor (beta chain) occurred once. The antigen remains undetermined. The record originates from a study of cytomegalovirus exposure and HLA in healthy donors. Points from the study as a whole: Confirmation was obtained in vitro that a few CMV-associated chains are specific for CMV antigens. Available immune exposure information was restricted to CMV serostatus only. Later work found that TCR association rates differed between HLA loci; DRB1 had the most and HLA-C the fewest.

CDR1 and CDR2 from the germline V gene are LGHNA and YNFKEQ. The CDR3 extends over 15 amino acids. V trimming: 0 bases; J trimming: 5 bases; junction bases outside the gene matches: 4. This PCR relied on a set of 60 Vbeta primers and 13 Jbeta primers. Under the authors' procedure: A later analysis tallied 80 million to 100 million unique TCR beta chains, 9 million to 12 million of them shared. TCRdb keeps only in-frame clones here, not all; method: immunoSEQ multiplex PCR. V and J calls and clone size are given by that table; D and trimming were obtained from the DNA. The repertoire has about 200,000 clones, approximately 83% of them found once; the top ten carry roughly 0.098%.

The TCR comes from a boy aged 2-15 years in good health and CMV-seronegative. Sequencing input: PBMCs. The chain employs TRBV4-2 and TRBJ2-5; the match to TRBD1 covers 9 bases. The CDR3 here is CASSQERDRVETQYF. CDR3 sequence (DNA): TGTGCCAGCAGCCAAGAGAGGGACAGGGTTGAGACCCAGTACTTC.